This T cell receptor beta chain was captured in a study of blood T cell repertoires in COVID-19. Study in general: Acute and convalescent COVID-19 specimens originated in the United States, Italy and Spain. The cDNA or gDNA used as material had been derived from T cells, B-cell-depleted T cells, or PBMCs.

Original processing methods: Estimates of nucleated cell counts were drawn from the amplification of reference gene primers. TCRdb's copy holds only in-frame clones and misses some; the assay was immunoSEQ multiplex PCR. Clonal size and the V and J genes are those of that table, whereas D and trimming came from the DNA. In the table there are 150,000 to 200,000 clones, 85% to 90% of which are singletons. The length of the CDR3 is 15 residues. The germline V and J ends were trimmed by 0 bases and 6 bases, with 12 bases remaining between them. Germline-derived CDR1 and CDR2 are SGHNT and YYREEE (reference sequence).

The source of this sequence is a human donor in a cohort sampled during active COVID-19. Sequencing was done on a sample of peripheral blood. The chain carries TRBV5-4 and TRBJ1-4, with a possible D match to TRBD1 (6 bases). DNA for the CDR3: TGTGCCAGCAGCTTGGGAGGGGGGGCCCATGAAAAACTGTTTTTT. It specifies CASSLGGGAHEKLFF.